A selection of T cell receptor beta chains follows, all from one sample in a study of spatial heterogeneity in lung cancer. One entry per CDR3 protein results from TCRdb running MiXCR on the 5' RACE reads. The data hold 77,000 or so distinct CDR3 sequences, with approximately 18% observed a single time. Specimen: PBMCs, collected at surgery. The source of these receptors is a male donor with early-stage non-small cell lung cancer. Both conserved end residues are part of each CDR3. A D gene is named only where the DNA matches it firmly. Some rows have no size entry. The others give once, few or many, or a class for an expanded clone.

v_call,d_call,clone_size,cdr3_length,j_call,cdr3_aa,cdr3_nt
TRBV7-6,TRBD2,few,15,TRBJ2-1,CASSPAGGGWNEQFF,TGTGCCAGCAGTCCCGCGGGGGGTGGTTGGAATGAGCAGTTCTTC
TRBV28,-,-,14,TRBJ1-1,CASSSGTRGTEAFF,TGTGCCAGCAGTTCCGGGACTCGCGGCACTGAAGCTTTCTTT
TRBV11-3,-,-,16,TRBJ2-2,CASTPQGLLNTGELFF,TGTGCCAGCACCCCACAAGGACTTCTGAACACCGGGGAGCTGTTTTTT
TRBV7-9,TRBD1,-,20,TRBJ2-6,CASSGTGTEDKPSGANVLTF,TGTGCCAGCAGCGGAACCGGGACAGAGGATAAACCCTCTGGGGCCAACGTCCTGACTTTC
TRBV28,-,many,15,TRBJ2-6,CASSQSYSGANVLTF,TGTGCCAGCAGTCAGTCGTACTCTGGGGCCAACGTCCTGACTTTC
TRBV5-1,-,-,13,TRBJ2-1,CASSPQSDSEQFF,TGCGCCAGCAGCCCACAAAGTGACTCAGAGCAGTTCTTC
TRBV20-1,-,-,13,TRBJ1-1,CSANEDLNTEAFF,TGCAGTGCTAATGAGGACCTGAACACTGAAGCTTTCTTT
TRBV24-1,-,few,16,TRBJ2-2,CATSDSGTYNTGELFF,TGTGCCACCAGTGATTCCGGGACATATAACACCGGGGAGCTGTTTTTT
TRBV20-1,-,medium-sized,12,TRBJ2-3,CSALLAADTQYF,TGCAGTGCCCTCCTAGCTGCCGATACGCAGTATTTT
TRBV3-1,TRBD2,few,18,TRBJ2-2,CASSRHVIAGGNTGELFF,TGTGCCAGCAGCCGGCATGTCATAGCGGGAGGAAACACCGGGGAGCTGTTTTTT
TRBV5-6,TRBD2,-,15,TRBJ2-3,CASSLVSGGGDTQYF,TGTGCCAGCAGCTTGGTATCGGGAGGTGGAGATACGCAGTATTTT
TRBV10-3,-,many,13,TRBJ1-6,CAISASGESPLHF,TGTGCCATCAGTGCCTCGGGGGAATCACCCCTCCACTTT
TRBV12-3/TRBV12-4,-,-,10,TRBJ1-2,CASRRDLNTF,TGTGCCAGCAGGCGGGACCTTAACACCTTC
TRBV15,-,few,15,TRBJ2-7,CATSRDETGYHEQYF,TGTGCCACCAGCAGAGATGAAACAGGGTACCACGAGCAGTACTTC
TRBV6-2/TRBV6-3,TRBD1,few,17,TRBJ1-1,CASSYSGTGVWGTEAFF,TGTGCCAGCAGTTACTCCGGGACAGGGGTTTGGGGCACTGAAGCTTTCTTT
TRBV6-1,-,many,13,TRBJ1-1,CASSESAGIEAFF,TGTGCCAGCAGTGAATCGGCAGGGATTGAAGCTTTCTTT
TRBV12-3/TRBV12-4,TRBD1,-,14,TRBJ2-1,CASSPGTVNNEQFF,TGTGCCAGCAGCCCCGGGACAGTTAACAATGAGCAGTTCTTC
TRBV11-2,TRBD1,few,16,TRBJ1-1,CASSPLTGLMNTEAFF,TGTGCCAGCAGCCCCCTGACAGGGCTGATGAACACTGAAGCTTTCTTT
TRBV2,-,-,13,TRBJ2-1,CASIVDIDNEQFF,TGTGCCAGCATTGTAGACATCGACAATGAGCAGTTCTTC
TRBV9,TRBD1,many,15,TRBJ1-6,CASSVSDRGNSPLHF,TGTGCCAGCAGCGTGTCGGACAGGGGTAATTCACCCCTCCACTTT
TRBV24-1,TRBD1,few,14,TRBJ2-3,CATAGQGGTDTQYF,TGTGCCACGGCGGGACAGGGAGGCACAGATACGCAGTATTTT
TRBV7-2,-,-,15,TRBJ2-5,CASSSPWGSQETQYF,TGTGCCAGCAGCTCCCCCTGGGGCAGCCAAGAGACCCAGTACTTC
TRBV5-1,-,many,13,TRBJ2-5,CASSLKGEETQYF,TGCGCCAGCAGCTTGAAGGGCGAAGAGACCCAGTACTTC
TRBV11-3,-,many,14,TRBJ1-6,CASSLRTVNSPLHF,TGTGCCAGCAGCTTGAGGACAGTTAATTCACCCCTCCACTTT
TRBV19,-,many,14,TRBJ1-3,CASMPRGLGNTIYF,TGTGCCAGTATGCCCCGGGGTCTTGGAAACACCATATATTTT
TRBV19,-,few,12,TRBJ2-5,CASSPGQETQYF,TGTGCCAGTAGTCCAGGGCAAGAGACCCAGTACTTC
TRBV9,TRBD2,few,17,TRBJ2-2,CASSAGLAGANTGELFF,TGTGCCAGCAGCGCTGGGCTAGCGGGGGCGAACACCGGGGAGCTGTTTTTT
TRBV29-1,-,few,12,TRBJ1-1,CSVVLAWTEAFF,TGCAGCGTTGTTCTAGCCTGGACTGAAGCTTTCTTT
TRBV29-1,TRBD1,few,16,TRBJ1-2,CSVTPLTGGLNYGYTF,TGCAGCGTTACTCCCCTAACAGGGGGGCTTAACTATGGCTACACCTTC
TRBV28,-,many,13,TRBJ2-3,CASSPPSTDTQYF,TGTGCCAGCAGTCCTCCTAGCACAGATACGCAGTATTTT
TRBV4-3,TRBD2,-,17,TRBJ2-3,CASSSNWLAGFTDTQYF,TGCGCCAGCAGCTCCAATTGGCTAGCGGGATTCACAGATACGCAGTATTTT
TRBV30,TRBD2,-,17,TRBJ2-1,CAWSQTGRQYDGNEQFF,TGTGCCTGGAGTCAGACCGGGAGGCAGTACGACGGGAATGAGCAGTTCTTC
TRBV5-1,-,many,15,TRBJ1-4,CASSLRSGSGEKLFF,TGCGCCAGCAGCTTGCGGTCAGGGTCGGGCGAAAAACTGTTTTTT
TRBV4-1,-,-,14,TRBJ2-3,CTSSQDTNTDTQYF,TGCACCAGCAGCCAAGATACCAACACAGATACGCAGTATTTT